This TCR beta chain was sequenced for a study of identical twins. The CDR3 loop spans 16 amino acids. Per germline, CDR1 SQVTM and CDR2 ANQGSEA. Trimming took 4 bases from V and 0 from J, leaving 18 bases between them. Study-wide points: Cord blood beta clonotypes that were abundant carried fewer insertions, and memory repertoires showed no such trend.

This clonotype was detected many times. Its cognate antigen is unknown. From the 5' RACE reads, TCRdb called clonotypes with MiXCR, one entry per CDR3 protein. The table includes around 670,000 distinct CDR3 sequences, roughly 6% detected once. The sequenced material came from naive T cells sorted from blood. The sequence was obtained from a man aged 18 to 30 in good health. The chain joins TRBV29-1 to TRBJ2-5, with D possibly being TRBD1 or TRBD2 (5 bases each). The CDR3 spells CSVGGTSDGYQETQYF. DNA of the CDR3: TGCAGCGTTGGGGGGACGTCAGATGGGTACCAAGAGACCCAGTACTTC.